This is a list of T cell receptor beta chains from one sample in a study of T-cell reconstitution after alpha-beta-depleted transplantation in children. TCRdb fed the PCR reads into MiXCR, producing one record per CDR3 protein. Among 45,000 to 50,000 distinct CDR3 sequences, around 50% were seen once, and the ten largest hold around two fifths. Source: peripheral blood, taken before TCRalphabeta/CD19-depleted stem cell transplant. Receptor source: a boy under two years old with SCID, due to receive a stem cell transplant. The CDR3 runs from the conserved cysteine through the conserved F or W. Fields, in order: D gene, J gene, V gene, clone size, CDR3 protein, CDR3 DNA. A D gene is named only where the DNA matches it firmly. Not all rows give a size; the values are once, few, many and, for expanded clones, a class.

D gene: .
J gene: TRBJ2-5
V gene: TRBV21-1
clone size: .
CDR3 protein: CASSTSEETQYF
CDR3 DNA: TGTGCCAGCAGCACTAGCGAAGAGACCCAGTACTTC

D gene: .
J gene: TRBJ2-2
V gene: TRBV6-6
clone size: .
CDR3 protein: CASTPLVTGELFF
CDR3 DNA: TGTGCCAGCACTCCTCTAGTCACCGGGGAGCTGTTTTTT

D gene: .
J gene: TRBJ2-7
V gene: TRBV5-1
clone size: .
CDR3 protein: CASSLLPNPIYEQYF
CDR3 DNA: TGCGCCAGCAGCTTGCTCCCCAACCCCATCTACGAGCAGTACTTC

D gene: .
J gene: TRBJ1-2
V gene: TRBV4-1
clone size: .
CDR3 protein: CASSGDGYTF
CDR3 DNA: TGCGCCAGCAGTGGGGATGGCTACACCTTC

D gene: .
J gene: TRBJ1-1
V gene: TRBV9
clone size: .
CDR3 protein: CASSVVGGMNTEAFF
CDR3 DNA: TGTGCCAGCAGCGTAGTCGGGGGGATGAACACTGAAGCTTTCTTT

D gene: TRBD2
J gene: TRBJ2-1
V gene: TRBV4-1
clone size: .
CDR3 protein: CASSQEAGTSGDNEQFF
CDR3 DNA: TGCGCCAGCAGCCAAGAGGCGGGGACTAGCGGAGACAATGAGCAGTTCTTC

D gene: TRBD1
J gene: TRBJ2-3
V gene: TRBV6-2/TRBV6-3
clone size: few
CDR3 protein: CASSYSTGGADTQYF
CDR3 DNA: TGTGCCAGCAGTTACAGCACAGGGGGCGCGGATACGCAGTATTTT

D gene: .
J gene: TRBJ1-2
V gene: TRBV18
clone size: few
CDR3 protein: CASSRRTAYGYTF
CDR3 DNA: TGTGCCAGCTCACGCCGGACGGCTTATGGCTACACCTTC

D gene: .
J gene: TRBJ1-6
V gene: TRBV7-8
clone size: many
CDR3 protein: CASSFAGLTNSPLHF
CDR3 DNA: TGTGCCAGCAGCTTTGCCGGACTGACTAATTCACCCCTCCACTTT

D gene: .
J gene: TRBJ2-7
V gene: TRBV2
clone size: .
CDR3 protein: CATRQISYEQYF
CDR3 DNA: TGTGCCACCCGACAGATTTCCTACGAGCAGTACTTC

D gene: .
J gene: TRBJ1-1
V gene: TRBV6-1
clone size: .
CDR3 protein: CASSDMTDHTEAFF
CDR3 DNA: TGTGCCAGCAGTGACATGACGGATCACACTGAAGCTTTCTTT

D gene: .
J gene: TRBJ2-5
V gene: TRBV20-1
clone size: .
CDR3 protein: CSAMRQETQYF
CDR3 DNA: TGCAGTGCTATGCGGCAAGAGACCCAGTACTTC

D gene: TRBD1
J gene: TRBJ1-1
V gene: TRBV5-1
clone size: few
CDR3 protein: CASSLRQGGTEAFF
CDR3 DNA: TGCGCCAGCAGCTTAAGACAGGGGGGCACTGAAGCTTTCTTT

D gene: .
J gene: TRBJ2-7
V gene: TRBV5-5
clone size: .
CDR3 protein: CASSPVTWEQYF
CDR3 DNA: TGTGCCAGCAGCCCGGTGACCTGGGAGCAGTACTTC

D gene: .
J gene: TRBJ2-7
V gene: TRBV7-2
clone size: .
CDR3 protein: CASSCMGTSSSYEQYF
CDR3 DNA: TGTGCCAGCAGTTGCATGGGGACTTCTAGCTCCTACGAGCAGTACTTC

D gene: .
J gene: TRBJ2-3
V gene: TRBV7-2
clone size: .
CDR3 protein: CASSWAGSDTQYF
CDR3 DNA: TGTGCCAGCAGCTGGGCAGGGTCAGATACGCAGTATTTT

D gene: .
J gene: TRBJ2-1
V gene: TRBV7-2
clone size: few
CDR3 protein: CASSLAEHEQFF
CDR3 DNA: TGTGCCAGCAGCTTAGCCGAACATGAGCAGTTCTTC

D gene: .
J gene: TRBJ2-3
V gene: TRBV9
clone size: .
CDR3 protein: CASSVEGARTDTQYF
CDR3 DNA: TGTGCCAGCAGCGTAGAAGGGGCGCGGACAGATACGCAGTATTTT

D gene: TRBD1
J gene: TRBJ2-3
V gene: TRBV12-3/TRBV12-4
clone size: .
CDR3 protein: CASSAPDRGRWLQQYF
CDR3 DNA: TGTGCCAGCAGTGCTCCCGACAGGGGGCGTTGGTTGCAGCAGTATTTT

D gene: TRBD2
J gene: TRBJ2-7
V gene: TRBV6-1
clone size: .
CDR3 protein: CASSLAGGTYEQYF
CDR3 DNA: TGTGCCAGCAGTCTAGCGGGGGGGACCTACGAGCAGTACTTC

D gene: .
J gene: TRBJ2-7
V gene: TRBV3-1
clone size: .
CDR3 protein: CASSHRHKGSEQYF
CDR3 DNA: TGTGCCAGCAGCCATCGCCATAAGGGGAGCGAGCAGTACTTC

D gene: TRBD1
J gene: TRBJ2-5
V gene: TRBV12-3/TRBV12-4
clone size: .
CDR3 protein: CASSLSGGLETQYF
CDR3 DNA: TGTGCCAGCAGTTTATCAGGGGGCTTGGAGACCCAGTACTTC

D gene: TRBD2
J gene: TRBJ2-5
V gene: TRBV20-1
clone size: .
CDR3 protein: CSAVQAGNQETQYF
CDR3 DNA: TGCAGTGCAGTTCAAGCGGGGAACCAAGAGACCCAGTACTTC

D gene: TRBD2
J gene: TRBJ2-3
V gene: TRBV7-3
clone size: .
CDR3 protein: CASSNPGGLAGGSSTDTQYF
CDR3 DNA: TGTGCCAGCAGCAACCCCGGCGGACTAGCGGGGGGCTCTAGCACAGATACGCAGTATTTT

D gene: TRBD2
J gene: TRBJ2-1
V gene: TRBV20-1
clone size: few
CDR3 protein: CSARPGGNRGNEQFF
CDR3 DNA: TGCAGTGCTAGGCCCGGGGGGAACCGCGGCAATGAGCAGTTCTTC

D gene: TRBD1
J gene: TRBJ2-7
V gene: TRBV7-2
clone size: .
CDR3 protein: CASSIPRTGGTLDEQYF
CDR3 DNA: TGTGCCAGCAGCATACCGAGGACAGGGGGTACTTTAGACGAGCAGTACTTC

D gene: .
J gene: TRBJ2-3
V gene: TRBV28
clone size: .
CDR3 protein: CASMEDTQYF
CDR3 DNA: TGTGCCAGCATGGAGGATACGCAGTATTTT

D gene: TRBD1
J gene: TRBJ1-5
V gene: TRBV24-1
clone size: .
CDR3 protein: CATSEGQGAASNQPQHF
CDR3 DNA: TGTGCCACCAGTGAGGGACAGGGGGCCGCAAGCAATCAGCCCCAGCATTTT

D gene: TRBD2
J gene: TRBJ2-7
V gene: TRBV19
clone size: .
CDR3 protein: CASSMGLADSYEQYF
CDR3 DNA: TGTGCCAGTAGTATGGGACTAGCGGACTCCTACGAGCAGTACTTC

D gene: .
J gene: TRBJ1-1
V gene: TRBV6-4
clone size: .
CDR3 protein: CASSDRAGDYTEAFF
CDR3 DNA: TGTGCCAGCAGTGACCGGGCAGGGGACTACACTGAAGCTTTCTTT

D gene: TRBD1
J gene: TRBJ1-1
V gene: TRBV29-1
clone size: many
CDR3 protein: CSVPRGQEAFF
CDR3 DNA: TGCAGCGTACCCCGGGGACAGGAAGCTTTCTTT

D gene: .
J gene: TRBJ2-3
V gene: TRBV7-6
clone size: .
CDR3 protein: CASSLVQVTDTQYF
CDR3 DNA: TGTGCCAGCAGCTTAGTCCAGGTCACAGATACGCAGTATTTT

D gene: .
J gene: TRBJ1-4
V gene: TRBV3-1
clone size: .
CDR3 protein: CASSPTATNEKLFF
CDR3 DNA: TGTGCCAGCAGCCCTACGGCAACTAATGAAAAACTGTTTTTT

D gene: .
J gene: TRBJ2-7
V gene: TRBV20-1
clone size: .
CDR3 protein: CSARISQYEQYF
CDR3 DNA: TGCAGTGCTAGGATTTCACAGTACGAGCAGTACTTC

D gene: .
J gene: TRBJ2-3
V gene: TRBV11-2
clone size: .
CDR3 protein: CASSLDQGGPGDTQYF
CDR3 DNA: TGTGCCAGCAGCTTAGATCAAGGGGGGCCTGGAGATACGCAGTATTTT

D gene: .
J gene: TRBJ1-5
V gene: TRBV7-6
clone size: .
CDR3 protein: CASSLAGEGNQPQHF
CDR3 DNA: TGTGCCAGCAGCTTAGCAGGGGAGGGCAATCAGCCCCAGCATTTT

D gene: .
J gene: TRBJ1-1
V gene: TRBV7-9
clone size: .
CDR3 protein: CASSLTLSRTEAFF
CDR3 DNA: TGTGCCAGCAGCTTGACACTTAGTCGGACTGAAGCTTTCTTT

D gene: TRBD1
J gene: TRBJ2-7
V gene: TRBV11-3
clone size: .
CDR3 protein: CASSPPGQGVDEQYF
CDR3 DNA: TGTGCCAGCAGCCCTCCGGGACAGGGTGTAGACGAGCAGTACTTC

D gene: .
J gene: TRBJ2-7
V gene: TRBV7-2
clone size: few
CDR3 protein: CASSLEAQNYEQYF
CDR3 DNA: TGTGCCAGCAGCTTAGAGGCCCAGAATTACGAGCAGTACTTC

D gene: .
J gene: TRBJ1-4
V gene: TRBV5-1
clone size: few
CDR3 protein: CASSLEGRGREKLFF
CDR3 DNA: TGCGCCAGCAGCTTGGAAGGGCGAGGGAGGGAAAAACTGTTTTTT

D gene: TRBD1
J gene: TRBJ1-2
V gene: TRBV15
clone size: .
CDR3 protein: CATSPDRNYGYTF
CDR3 DNA: TGTGCCACCAGTCCGGACAGGAACTATGGCTACACCTTC

D gene: .
J gene: TRBJ2-1
V gene: TRBV4-1
clone size: once
CDR3 protein: CASSQVGPDGEQFF
CDR3 DNA: TGCGCCAGCAGCCAAGTGGGGCCTGACGGTGAGCAGTTCTTC

D gene: TRBD1
J gene: TRBJ2-1
V gene: TRBV7-8
clone size: .
CDR3 protein: CASSWMGTGGSREQFF
CDR3 DNA: TGTGCCAGCAGCTGGATGGGGACAGGGGGGTCCCGTGAGCAGTTCTTC

D gene: .
J gene: TRBJ2-7
V gene: TRBV20-1
clone size: .
CDR3 protein: CSARDPIYEQYF
CDR3 DNA: TGCAGTGCTAGAGATCCGATCTACGAGCAGTACTTC